This TCR beta chain derives from a study of blood T cells in healthy people across ages. Study-level points and caveats: Older age coincided with a roughly linear decline in TCR beta diversity per million T cells.

This clonotype has at least ten counts. The antigen remains unidentified. Isolated PBMCs totaled at least 7 million in each sample. It was with a sample-barcoded 5' primer and a J-beta primer mix that a second PCR of roughly 7 to 12 cycles was run. TCRdb independently ran MiXCR on the 5' RACE reads; one entry per CDR3 protein. The data hold around 1,000,000 distinct CDR3 sequences, with around 27% observed a single time. The V and J ends lost 0 bases and 6 bases respectively, with 11 bases between them. The CDR3 consists of 15 residues. Germline V lookup: CDR1 SGHTA, CDR2 FQGNSA. These data were also filed under a second study, of T cells of mothers and their children. According to that study: Material was donated by three healthy Caucasian mothers and their six children. For each mother, over 9.5 million TCR beta CDR3 reads were obtained, and for each child, approximately 3 million.

Sequences were obtained from blood. V usage is TRBV7-2 and J usage is TRBJ2-2; TRBD1 is a possible D gene (6 bases). This receptor was obtained from a girl aged 2 to 10 in good health. As DNA, the CDR3 is TGTGCCAGCAGCTTAGCGCATGGGGGCCCCGGGGAGCTGTTTTTT. Its translation: CASSLAHGGPGELFF.